The next 18 T cell receptor beta chains were all read from a single sample in a study of blood T cell repertoires in COVID-19. Measured with immunoSEQ multiplex PCR; TCRdb has only the in-frame clones, and not every one. The table lists about 230,000 clones, 84% of them singletons. Specimen: peripheral blood. These receptors came from a woman between 35 and 50 years old who had recovered from COVID-19.

V gene TRBV6-2 or TRBV6-3 combines with J gene TRBJ2-1, with 12 nucleotides matching TRBD2. This CDR3 is 13 amino acids long. The V segment lost 5 bases and the J segment 14 bases; nucleotides outside the gene matches: 7. Germline values: CDR1 MNHEY, CDR2 SVGEGT. The CDR3 protein is CASSPLAGGGKFF. The CDR3 region has the DNA TGTGCCAGCAGTCCGCTAGCGGGGGGGGGTAAGTTCTTC.

In this sample, this clone turned up a few times. V gene TRBV24-1 combines with J gene TRBJ1-1; 11 nucleotides match TRBD1. The germline V gene encodes CDR1 KGHDR and CDR2 SFDVKD. The V gene end was trimmed by 5 bases and the J gene end by 4 bases; junction bases not matched to a gene: 8. The CDR3 is 16 amino acids. The CDR3 region has the DNA TGTGCCACCAGTGTCACAGGGACAGGGGGTTCCACTGAAGCTTTCTTT. Amino acids: CATSVTGTGGSTEAFF.

The chain uses TRBV25-1 and TRBJ1-1; TRBD1 is a possible D gene (5 bases). The CDR3 covers 14 residues. Deletions cut 1 base from V and 2 bases from J, with 8 bases between. CDR1 MGHDK and CDR2 SYGVNS come from the germline V gene. This chain's CDR3 is CASSEWGGNTEAFF. Here the CDR3 DNA reads TGTGCCAGCAGTGAATGGGGGGGAAACACTGAAGCTTTCTTT. Drawing the rest from reference TRBV25-1 and TRBJ1-1, the complete variable domain is EADIYQTPRYLVIGTGKKITLECSQTMGHDKMYWYQQDPGMELHLIHYSYGVNSTEKGDLSSESTVSRIRTEHFPLTLESARPSHTSQYLCASSEWGGNTEAFFGQGTRLTVV.

The CDR3 region is CSVDTQASSGNTIYF. For the CDR3, the DNA is TGCAGCGTTGACACGCAGGCCAGCTCTGGAAACACCATATATTTT. The genes are TRBV29-1 and TRBJ1-3; D gene ambiguous. The CDR3 covers 15 residues. Germline values: CDR1 SQVTM, CDR2 ANQGSEA. With 3 bases removed from V and 0 bases from J, the gap between germline ends came to 12 bases.

The chain carries TRBV15 and TRBJ1-1, with D possibly matching TRBD1 (5 bases). V was clipped by 6 bases and J by 1 base, with 12 bases between them. The CDR3 length is 14 residues. Per the germline V gene, CDR1 is LNHNV and CDR2 is YYDKDF (reference sequence). This CDR3 reads CATRRGWGNTEAFF. For the CDR3, the DNA is TGTGCCACCAGAAGGGGCTGGGGGAACACTGAAGCTTTCTTT.

The rearrangement links TRBV7-9 to TRBJ1-1; 10 nucleotides agree with TRBD1. The germline V gene has CDR1 SEHNR and CDR2 FQNEAQ (reference sequence). Losses at the gene ends were 6 bases for V and 1 base for J; bases not matched to a gene: 14. The CDR3 has 18 residues. For the CDR3, the DNA is TGTGCCAGCAGTCCTAAGCGGGGACAGGGGTTTTGGAACACTGAAGCTTTCTTT. Translating gives CASSPKRGQGFWNTEAFF.

This clone came up a few times. V and J are TRBV18 and TRBJ2-7, with a possible D match to TRBD2 (5 bases). Looked up from germline, CDR1 is KGHSH and CDR2 is LQKENI. V dropped 1 base and J dropped 2 bases, with 21 bases sitting between them. This CDR3 is 18 amino acids long. The CDR3 reads CASSPQRMQPDSTYEQYF. The DNA for the CDR3 is TGTGCCAGCTCACCACAAAGGATGCAGCCGGACTCAACCTACGAGCAGTACTTC.

The chain uses TRBV6-2 or TRBV6-3 and TRBJ2-5, with 7 bases lining up with TRBD1. Germline CDR1 and CDR2: MNHEY and SVGEGT. The CDR3 contains 15 residues. Losses at the gene ends were 5 bases for V and 4 bases for J; bases not matched to a gene: 10. The CDR3 spells CASSLRQGRGETQYF. The CDR3 bases are TGTGCCAGCAGTCTGCGACAGGGACGCGGAGAGACCCAGTACTTC.

The chain combines TRBV13 with TRBJ1-5; D gene uncertain. Germline CDR1 and CDR2: PRHDT and FYEKMQ (reference sequence). CDR3 length equals 12 residues. Trimming removed 8 bases at V and 0 bases at J, with 5 bases between. The CDR3 here is CASAYSNQPQHF. The CDR3 DNA reads as TGTGCCAGCGCGTATAGCAATCAGCCCCAGCATTTT.

In DNA form, the CDR3 reads TGTGCCAGCAGCCCCCGGGACAGTTCCTACGAGCAGTACTTC. Amino acids: CASSPRDSSYEQYF. V is TRBV7-2 and J is TRBJ2-7; the match to TRBD1 covers 7 bases. V shed 5 bases and J 1 base; nucleotides not matched to a gene: 5. CDR3 length: 14 amino acids. CDR1 is SGHTA, CDR2 FQGNSA, per germline.

The V call is TRBV6-6, the J call TRBJ2-7, with 11 nucleotides matching TRBD2. V shed 6 bases and J 4 bases; nucleotides not matched to a gene: 5. This CDR3 spans 14 amino acids. Germline V gene data show CDR1 as MNHNY and CDR2 as SVGAGI (reference sequence). In DNA form, the CDR3 reads TGTGCCAGCAGAGGGACTAGCGGAGATTACGAGCAGTACTTC. Its protein is CASRGTSGDYEQYF.

The gene calls are TRBV3-1 (or the pseudogene TRBV3-2) and TRBJ2-7; 8 nucleotides match TRBD2. The CDR3 totals 15 residues. The junction had 3 bases not matched to a gene; V was cut back by 0 bases and J by 2 bases. The germline CDR1 and CDR2 sequences are LGHDT and YNNKEL (reference sequence). The CDR3 here is CASSQDHGGAYEQYF. The CDR3 nucleotides are TGTGCCAGCAGCCAAGATCACGGGGGGGCCTACGAGCAGTACTTC.

V gene TRBV24-1 combines with J gene TRBJ2-3; 14 bases are a match to TRBD2. The CDR3 consists of 17 residues. Per the germline V gene, CDR1 is KGHDR and CDR2 is SFDVKD. Unmatched junction bases numbered 5, after V lost 2 bases and J lost 5 bases. The CDR3 DNA sequence: TGTGCCACCAGTGATTCGACTAGCGGGGGGGTTGGAGATACGCAGTATTTT. Encoded protein: CATSDSTSGGVGDTQYF.

The genes are TRBV24-1 and TRBJ2-3; D perhaps matches TRBD2 (5 bases). Trimming cost V 1 base and J 3 bases, with 13 bases left between them. This CDR3 contains 16 residues. Germline V gene sequence: CDR1 KGHDR, CDR2 SFDVKD. CDR3: CATSDFGLDDTDTQYF. Written as DNA, the CDR3 is TGTGCCACCAGTGATTTTGGACTGGACGATACAGATACGCAGTATTTT.

CDR3 coding DNA: TGTGCCAGCAGCTTACGCGGACAGGAGCAGAACGAGCAGTACTTC. Translation: CASSLRGQEQNEQYF. V usage is TRBV7-8 and J usage is TRBJ2-7; TRBD1 matches 7 bases. This CDR3 comprises 15 residues. The germline V gene encodes CDR1 SGHVS and CDR2 FQNEAQ. Trimming took 2 bases from V and 5 from J; bases not matched to a gene: 9.

The chain links TRBV30 to TRBJ2-5; TRBD1 might be the D (6 bases). V was pared by 0 bases and J by 2 bases, with 10 bases between. In germline, CDR1 is GTSNPN, CDR2 SVGIG (reference sequence). The CDR3 contains 14 residues. The CDR3 DNA sequence: TGTGCCTGGAGTGTGGGACACTATCAAGAGACCCAGTACTTC. Encoded protein: CAWSVGHYQETQYF.

This chain links TRBV2 with TRBJ1-6; D call uncertain. Trimming left V 8 bases short and J 0 bases short, with 8 bases between. The CDR3 has 14 residues. Germline loops: CDR1 SNHLY, CDR2 FYNNEI. CDR3 sequence: CASLLLSYNSPLHF. The CDR3 bases are TGTGCCAGCTTACTCCTCTCCTATAATTCACCCCTCCACTTT.

This sequence joins TRBV28 and TRBJ2-1, with D possibly TRBD1 on 6 matching bases. V lost 9 bases and J lost 3, with 15 bases in between. The CDR3 spans 14 residues. Germline-derived CDR1 and CDR2 are MDHEN and SYDVKM. As DNA, the CDR3 is TGTGCCAGTAGAGAGGGACAAAGCTACAATGAGCAGTTCTTC. Protein product: CASREGQSYNEQFF.